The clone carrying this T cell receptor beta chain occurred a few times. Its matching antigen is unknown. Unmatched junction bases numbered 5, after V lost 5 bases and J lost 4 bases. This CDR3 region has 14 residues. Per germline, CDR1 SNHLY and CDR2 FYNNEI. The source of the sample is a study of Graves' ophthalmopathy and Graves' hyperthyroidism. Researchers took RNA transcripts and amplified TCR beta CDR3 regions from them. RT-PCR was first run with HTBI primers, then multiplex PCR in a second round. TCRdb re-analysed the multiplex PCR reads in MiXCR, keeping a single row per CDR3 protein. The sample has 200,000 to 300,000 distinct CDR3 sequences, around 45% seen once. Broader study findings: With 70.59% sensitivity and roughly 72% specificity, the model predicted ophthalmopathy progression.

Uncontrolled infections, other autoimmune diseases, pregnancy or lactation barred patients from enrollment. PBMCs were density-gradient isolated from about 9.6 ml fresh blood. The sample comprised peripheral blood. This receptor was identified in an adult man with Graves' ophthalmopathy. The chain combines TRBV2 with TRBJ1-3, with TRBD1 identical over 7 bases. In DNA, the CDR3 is TGTGCCAGCAGTATACAGGGGACCGGAAACACCATATATTTT. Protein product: CASSIQGTGNTIYF. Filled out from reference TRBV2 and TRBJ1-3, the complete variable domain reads EPEVTQTPSHQVTQMGQEVILRCVPISNHLYFYWYRQILGQKVEFLVSFYNNEISEKSEIFDDQFSVERPDGSNFTLKIRSTKLEDSAMYFCASSIQGTGNTIYFGEGSWLTVV.